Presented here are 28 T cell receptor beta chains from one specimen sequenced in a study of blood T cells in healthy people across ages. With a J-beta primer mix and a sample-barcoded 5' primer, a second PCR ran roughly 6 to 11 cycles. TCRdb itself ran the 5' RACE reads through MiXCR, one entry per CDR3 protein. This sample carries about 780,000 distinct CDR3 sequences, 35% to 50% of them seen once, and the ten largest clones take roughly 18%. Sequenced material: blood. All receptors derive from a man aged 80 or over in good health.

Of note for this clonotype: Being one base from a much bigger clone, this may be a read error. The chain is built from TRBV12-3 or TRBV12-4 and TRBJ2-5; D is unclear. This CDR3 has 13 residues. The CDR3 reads CASSSRRQEAQYF. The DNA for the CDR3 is TGTGCCAGCAGTTCGCGGCGTCAAGAGGCCCAGTACTTC.

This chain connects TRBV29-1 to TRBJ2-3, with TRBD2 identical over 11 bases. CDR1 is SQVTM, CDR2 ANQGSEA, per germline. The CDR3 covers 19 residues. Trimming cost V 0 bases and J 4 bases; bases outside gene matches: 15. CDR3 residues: CSVEDRLAGGTLRPDTQYF. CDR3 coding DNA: TGCAGCGTTGAAGATCGGCTAGCGGGAGGTACTCTCCGTCCAGATACGCAGTATTTT.

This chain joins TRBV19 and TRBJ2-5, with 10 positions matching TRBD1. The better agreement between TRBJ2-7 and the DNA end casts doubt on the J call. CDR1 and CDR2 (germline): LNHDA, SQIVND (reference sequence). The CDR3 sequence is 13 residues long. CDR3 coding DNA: TGTGCCAGTAGCGGGACAGGGGTGAACGAGCAGTACTTC. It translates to CASSGTGVNEQYF.

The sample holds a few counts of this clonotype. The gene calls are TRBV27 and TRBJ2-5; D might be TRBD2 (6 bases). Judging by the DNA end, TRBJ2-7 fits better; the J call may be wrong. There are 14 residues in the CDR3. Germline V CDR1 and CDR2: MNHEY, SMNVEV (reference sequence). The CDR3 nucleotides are TGTGCCAGTTCCCTCGGGACTGGGTTCGACGAGCAGTACTTC. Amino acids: CASSLGTGFDEQYF.

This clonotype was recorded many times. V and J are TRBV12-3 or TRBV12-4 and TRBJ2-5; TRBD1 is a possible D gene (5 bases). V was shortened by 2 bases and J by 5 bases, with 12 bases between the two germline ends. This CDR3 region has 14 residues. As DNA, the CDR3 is TGTGCCAGCAGTTTATCAGGGCTCCCCGAGACCCAGTACTTC. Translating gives CASSLSGLPETQYF.

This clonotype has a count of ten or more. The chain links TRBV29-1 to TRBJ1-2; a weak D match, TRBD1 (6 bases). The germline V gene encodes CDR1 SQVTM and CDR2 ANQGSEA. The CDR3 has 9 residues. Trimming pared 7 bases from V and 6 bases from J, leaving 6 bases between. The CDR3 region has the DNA TGCAGCGAGGGGGATGGCTACACCTTC. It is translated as CSEGDGYTF.

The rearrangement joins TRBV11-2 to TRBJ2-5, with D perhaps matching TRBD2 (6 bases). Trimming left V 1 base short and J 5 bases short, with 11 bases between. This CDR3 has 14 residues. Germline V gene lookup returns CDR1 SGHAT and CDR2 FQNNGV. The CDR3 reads CASSLVGGIETQYF. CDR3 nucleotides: TGTGCCAGCAGCTTAGTAGGCGGGATTGAGACCCAGTACTTC.

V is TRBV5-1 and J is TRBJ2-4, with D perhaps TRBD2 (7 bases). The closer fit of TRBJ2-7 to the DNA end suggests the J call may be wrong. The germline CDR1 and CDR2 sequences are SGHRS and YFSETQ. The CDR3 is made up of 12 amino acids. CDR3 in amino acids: CASREGGDEQYF. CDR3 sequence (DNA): TGCGCCAGCAGGGAAGGGGGGGACGAGCAGTACTTC.

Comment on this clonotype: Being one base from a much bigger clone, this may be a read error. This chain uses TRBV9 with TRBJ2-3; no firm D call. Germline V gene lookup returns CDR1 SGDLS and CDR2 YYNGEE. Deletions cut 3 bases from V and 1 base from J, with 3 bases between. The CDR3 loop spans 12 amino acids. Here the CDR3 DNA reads TGTGCCAGCAGCGCCGGCACAGATACGCAGTATTTT. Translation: CASSAGTDTQYF.

CDR3: CASSLIHGQETQYF. In nucleotides, the CDR3 is TGTGCCAGCAGCTTAATTCATGGACAAGAGACCCAGTACTTC. This sequence joins TRBV4-2 and TRBJ2-5; D remains ambiguous. The CDR3 runs to 14 residues. CDR1 is LGHNA and CDR2 is YNFKEQ in the germline V gene. Between the trimmed V and J ends, which lost 5 bases and 2 bases, there was a span of 12 bases.

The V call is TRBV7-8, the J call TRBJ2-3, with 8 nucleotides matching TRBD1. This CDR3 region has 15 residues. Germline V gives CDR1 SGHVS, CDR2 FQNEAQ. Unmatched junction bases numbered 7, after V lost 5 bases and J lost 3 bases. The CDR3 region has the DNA TGTGCCAGCAGCCAACAGGACAGGGAGACAGATACGCAGTATTTT. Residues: CASSQQDRETDTQYF.

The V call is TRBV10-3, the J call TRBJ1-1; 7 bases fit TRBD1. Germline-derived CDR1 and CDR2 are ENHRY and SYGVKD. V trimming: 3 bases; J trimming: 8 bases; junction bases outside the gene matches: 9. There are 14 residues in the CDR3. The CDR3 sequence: CAISDVGQGEEAFF. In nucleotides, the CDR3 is TGTGCCATCAGTGACGTGGGGCAGGGGGAAGAAGCTTTCTTT.

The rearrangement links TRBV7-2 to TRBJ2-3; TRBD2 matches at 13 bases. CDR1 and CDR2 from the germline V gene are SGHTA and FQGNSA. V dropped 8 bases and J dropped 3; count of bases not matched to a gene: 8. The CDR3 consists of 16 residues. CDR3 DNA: TGTGCCAGCGGCTCGGGACTAGCGGGAAGTACAGATACGCAGTATTTT. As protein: CASGSGLAGSTDTQYF.

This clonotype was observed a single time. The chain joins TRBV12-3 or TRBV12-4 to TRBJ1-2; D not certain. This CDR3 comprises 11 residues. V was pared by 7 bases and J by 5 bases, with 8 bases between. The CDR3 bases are TGTGCCAGCACGTCATTTTATGGCTACACCTTC. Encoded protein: CASTSFYGYTF.

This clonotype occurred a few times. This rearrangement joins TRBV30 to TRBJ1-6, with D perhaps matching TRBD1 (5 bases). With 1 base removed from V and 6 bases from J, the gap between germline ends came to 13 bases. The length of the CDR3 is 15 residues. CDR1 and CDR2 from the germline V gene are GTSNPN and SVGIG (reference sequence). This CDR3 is CAWSGEGLPNSPLHF. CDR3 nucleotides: TGTGCCTGGAGTGGGGAGGGACTGCCTAATTCACCCCTCCACTTT.

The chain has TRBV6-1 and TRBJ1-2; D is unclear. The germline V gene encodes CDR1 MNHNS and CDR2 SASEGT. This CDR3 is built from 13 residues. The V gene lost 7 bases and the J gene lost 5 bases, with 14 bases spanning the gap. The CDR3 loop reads CASIPRDLYGYTF. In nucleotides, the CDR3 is TGTGCCAGCATACCCCGGGATTTGTATGGCTACACCTTC.

This CDR3 reads CASSPLLLAGYNEQFF. CDR3 nucleotides: TGTGCCAGCAGCCCACTACTACTAGCGGGGTACAATGAGCAGTTCTTC. The rearrangement uses TRBV7-3 and TRBJ2-1; 10 nucleotides align to TRBD2. CDR3 length: 16 residues. The V gene end was trimmed by 5 bases and the J gene end by 4 bases; junction bases not matched to a gene: 8. Germline CDR1 SGHTA, CDR2 FQGTGA. Filled out from reference TRBV7-3 and TRBJ2-1, the complete variable domain reads GAGVSQTPSNKVTEKGKYVELRCDPISGHTALYWYRQSLGQGPEFLIYFQGTGAADDSGLPNDRFFAVRPEGSVSTLKIQRTERGDSAVYLCASSPLLLAGYNEQFFGPGTRLTVL.

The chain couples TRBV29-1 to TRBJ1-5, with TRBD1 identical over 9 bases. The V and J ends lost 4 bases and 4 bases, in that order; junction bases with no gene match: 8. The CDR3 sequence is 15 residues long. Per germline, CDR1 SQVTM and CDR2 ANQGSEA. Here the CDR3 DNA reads TGCAGCGTTGTGGGACAGGGTGTGGTTAATCAGCCCCAGCATTTT. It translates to CSVVGQGVVNQPQHF.

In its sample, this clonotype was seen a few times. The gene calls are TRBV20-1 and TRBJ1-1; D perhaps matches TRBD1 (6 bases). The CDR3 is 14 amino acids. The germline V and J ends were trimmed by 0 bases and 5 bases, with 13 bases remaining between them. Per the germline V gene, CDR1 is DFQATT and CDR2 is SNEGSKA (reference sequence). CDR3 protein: CSARDRRGWTEAFF. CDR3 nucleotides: TGCAGTGCTAGAGATAGGAGGGGGTGGACTGAAGCTTTCTTT.

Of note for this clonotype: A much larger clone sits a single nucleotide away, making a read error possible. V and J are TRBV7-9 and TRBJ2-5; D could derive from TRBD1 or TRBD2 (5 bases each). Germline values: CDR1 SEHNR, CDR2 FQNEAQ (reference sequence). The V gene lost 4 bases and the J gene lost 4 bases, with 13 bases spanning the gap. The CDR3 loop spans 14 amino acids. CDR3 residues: CASSYGARGETQYF. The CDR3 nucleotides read TGTGCCAGCAGCTACGGGGCTAGAGGAGAGACCCAGTACTTC.

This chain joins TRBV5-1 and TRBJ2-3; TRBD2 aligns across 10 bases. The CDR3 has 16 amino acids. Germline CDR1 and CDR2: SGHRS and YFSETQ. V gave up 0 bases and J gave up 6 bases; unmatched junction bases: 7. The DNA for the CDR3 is TGCGCCAGCAGCTTGGAAGGACTAGCGGTCGTGGATACGCAGTATTTT. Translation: CASSLEGLAVVDTQYF.

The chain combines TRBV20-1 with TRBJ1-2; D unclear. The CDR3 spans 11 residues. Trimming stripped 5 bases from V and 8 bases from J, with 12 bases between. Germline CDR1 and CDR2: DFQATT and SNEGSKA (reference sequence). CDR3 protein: CSARLLEGYTF. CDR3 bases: TGCAGTGCTCGTCTCTTAGAAGGCTACACCTTC.

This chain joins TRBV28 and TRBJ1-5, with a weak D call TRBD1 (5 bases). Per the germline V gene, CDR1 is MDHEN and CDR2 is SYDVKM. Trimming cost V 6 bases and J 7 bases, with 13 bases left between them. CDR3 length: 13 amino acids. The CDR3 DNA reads TGTGCCAGCAGCCCTCAGGGTTACCAGCCCCAGCATTTT. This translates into CASSPQGYQPQHF.

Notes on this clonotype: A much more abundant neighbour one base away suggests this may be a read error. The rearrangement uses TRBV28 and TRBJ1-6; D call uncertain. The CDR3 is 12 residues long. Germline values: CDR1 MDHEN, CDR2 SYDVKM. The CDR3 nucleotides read TGTGCCAGTGGATCCTATAATTCACCCCCCCACTTT. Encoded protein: CASGSYNSPPHF.

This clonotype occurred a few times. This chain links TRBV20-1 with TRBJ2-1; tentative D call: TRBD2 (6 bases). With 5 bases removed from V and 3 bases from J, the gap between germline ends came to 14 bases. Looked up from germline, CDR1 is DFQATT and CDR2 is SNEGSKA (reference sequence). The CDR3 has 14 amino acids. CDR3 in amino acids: CSASGLGLYNEQFF. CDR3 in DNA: TGCAGTGCTTCGGGACTCGGCCTCTACAATGAGCAGTTCTTC.

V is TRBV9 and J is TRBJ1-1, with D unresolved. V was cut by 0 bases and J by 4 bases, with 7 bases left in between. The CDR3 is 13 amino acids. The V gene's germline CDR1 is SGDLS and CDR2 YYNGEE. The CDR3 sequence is CASSVARGTEAFF. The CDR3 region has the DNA TGTGCCAGCAGCGTAGCTCGGGGCACTGAAGCTTTCTTT.

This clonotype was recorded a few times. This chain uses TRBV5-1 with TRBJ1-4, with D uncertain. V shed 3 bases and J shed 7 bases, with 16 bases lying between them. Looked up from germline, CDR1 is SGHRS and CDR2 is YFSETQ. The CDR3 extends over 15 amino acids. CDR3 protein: CASSSGRREFEKLFF. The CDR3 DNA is TGCGCCAGCAGCTCTGGACGGCGGGAATTTGAAAAACTGTTTTTT.

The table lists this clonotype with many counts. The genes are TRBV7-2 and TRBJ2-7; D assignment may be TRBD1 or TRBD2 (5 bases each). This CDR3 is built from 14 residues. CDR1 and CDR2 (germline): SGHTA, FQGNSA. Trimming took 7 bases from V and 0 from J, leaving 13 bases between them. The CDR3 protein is CASTFGTGSYEQYF. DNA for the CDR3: TGTGCCAGCACGTTTGGGACGGGCTCCTACGAGCAGTACTTC.